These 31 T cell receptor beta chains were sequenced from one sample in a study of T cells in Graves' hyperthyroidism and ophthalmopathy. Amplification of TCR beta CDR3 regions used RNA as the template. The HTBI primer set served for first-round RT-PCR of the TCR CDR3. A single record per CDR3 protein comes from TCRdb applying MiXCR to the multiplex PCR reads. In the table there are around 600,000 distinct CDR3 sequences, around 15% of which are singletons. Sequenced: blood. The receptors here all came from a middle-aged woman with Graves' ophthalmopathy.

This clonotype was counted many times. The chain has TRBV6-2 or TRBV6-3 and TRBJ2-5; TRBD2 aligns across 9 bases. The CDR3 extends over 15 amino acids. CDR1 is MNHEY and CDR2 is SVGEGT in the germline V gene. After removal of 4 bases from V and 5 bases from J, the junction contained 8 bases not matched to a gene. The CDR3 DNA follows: TGTGCCAGCAGTTTCCGACTAGCGGAGGGGGAGACCCAGTACTTC. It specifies CASSFRLAEGETQYF.

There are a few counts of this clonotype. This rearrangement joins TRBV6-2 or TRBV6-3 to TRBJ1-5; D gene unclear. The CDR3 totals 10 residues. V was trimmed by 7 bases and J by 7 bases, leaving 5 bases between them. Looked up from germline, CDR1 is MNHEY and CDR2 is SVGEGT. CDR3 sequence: CASNYQPQHF. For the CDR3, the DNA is TGTGCCAGCAACTACCAGCCCCAGCATTTT.

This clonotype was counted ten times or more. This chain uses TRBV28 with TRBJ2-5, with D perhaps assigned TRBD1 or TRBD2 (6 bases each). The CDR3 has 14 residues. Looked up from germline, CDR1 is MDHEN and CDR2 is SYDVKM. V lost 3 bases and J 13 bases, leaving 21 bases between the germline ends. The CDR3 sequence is CASSFSSRWGAPYF. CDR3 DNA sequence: TGTGCCAGCAGTTTTTCTTCCCGGTGGGGGGCCCCGTACTTC.

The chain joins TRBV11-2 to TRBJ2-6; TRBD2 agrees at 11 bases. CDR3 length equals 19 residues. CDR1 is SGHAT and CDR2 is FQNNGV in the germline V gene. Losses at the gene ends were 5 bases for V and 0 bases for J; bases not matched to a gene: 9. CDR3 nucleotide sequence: TGTGCCAGCAGCCCCTCCCGACTAGCGGGGACCTCTGGGGCCAACGTCCTGACTTTC. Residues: CASSPSRLAGTSGANVLTF.

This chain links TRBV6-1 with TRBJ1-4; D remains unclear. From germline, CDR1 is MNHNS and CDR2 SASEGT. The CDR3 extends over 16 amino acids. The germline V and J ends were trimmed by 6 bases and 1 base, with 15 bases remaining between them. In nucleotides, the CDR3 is TGTGCCAGCAGATCCCAAATCAGCGGAACTAATGAAAAACTGTTTTTT. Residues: CASRSQISGTNEKLFF.

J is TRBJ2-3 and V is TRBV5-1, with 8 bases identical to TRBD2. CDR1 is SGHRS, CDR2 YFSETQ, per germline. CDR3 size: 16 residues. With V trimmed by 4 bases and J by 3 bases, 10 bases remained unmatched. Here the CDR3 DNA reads TGCGCCAGCAGCCTTCTAGACGCGGGGGGAACAGATACGCAGTATTTT. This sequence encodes CASSLLDAGGTDTQYF.

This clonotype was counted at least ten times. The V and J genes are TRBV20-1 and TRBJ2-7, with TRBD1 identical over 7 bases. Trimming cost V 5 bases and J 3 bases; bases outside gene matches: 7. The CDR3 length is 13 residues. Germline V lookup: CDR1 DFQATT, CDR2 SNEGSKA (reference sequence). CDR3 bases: TGCAGTGCTCCAAAAGGGGGCAGCTACGAGCAGTACTTC. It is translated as CSAPKGGSYEQYF.

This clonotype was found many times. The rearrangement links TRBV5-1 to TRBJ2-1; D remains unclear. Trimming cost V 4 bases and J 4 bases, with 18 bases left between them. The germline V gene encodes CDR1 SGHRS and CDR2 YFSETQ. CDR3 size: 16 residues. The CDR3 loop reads CASSTQPWAEYNEQFF. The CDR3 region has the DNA TGCGCCAGCAGCACGCAGCCCTGGGCAGAATACAATGAGCAGTTCTTC.

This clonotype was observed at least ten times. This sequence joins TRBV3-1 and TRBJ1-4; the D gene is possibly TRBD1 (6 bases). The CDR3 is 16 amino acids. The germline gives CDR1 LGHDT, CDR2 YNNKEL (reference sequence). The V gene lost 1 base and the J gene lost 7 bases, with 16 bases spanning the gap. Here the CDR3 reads CASSQVLVGAREKLFF. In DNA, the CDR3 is TGTGCCAGCAGCCAAGTACTCGTGGGGGCGCGTGAAAAACTGTTTTTT. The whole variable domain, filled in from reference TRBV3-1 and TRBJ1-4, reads DTAVSQTPKYLVTQMGNDKSIKCEQNLGHDTMYWYKQDSKKFLKIMFSYNNKELIINETVPNRFSPKSPDKAHLNLHINSLELGDSAVYFCASSQVLVGAREKLFFGSGTQLSVL.

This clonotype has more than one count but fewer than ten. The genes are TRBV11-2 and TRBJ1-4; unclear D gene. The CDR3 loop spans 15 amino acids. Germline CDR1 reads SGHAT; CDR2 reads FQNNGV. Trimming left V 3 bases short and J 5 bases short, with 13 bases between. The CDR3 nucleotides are TGTGCCAGCAGCTTCGGGTATACGGCCAATGAAAAACTGTTTTTT. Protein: CASSFGYTANEKLFF.

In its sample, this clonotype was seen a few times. In DNA, the CDR3 is TGCAGTGCTAGAAGGGAGGGGGCAGATACGCAGTATTTT. It encodes CSARREGADTQYF. The V call is TRBV20-1, the J call TRBJ2-3; possible D gene TRBD2, 7 bases. The CDR3 length is 13 residues. The V and J ends lost 2 bases and 4 bases respectively, with 10 bases between them. Germline lookup yields CDR1 DFQATT and CDR2 SNEGSKA (reference sequence).

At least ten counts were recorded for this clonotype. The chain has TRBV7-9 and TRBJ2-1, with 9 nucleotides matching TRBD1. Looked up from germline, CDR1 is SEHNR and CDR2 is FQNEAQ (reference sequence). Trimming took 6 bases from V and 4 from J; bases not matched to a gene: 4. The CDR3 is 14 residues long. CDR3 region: CASSTTGGYNEQFF. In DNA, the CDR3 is TGTGCCAGCAGTACGACAGGGGGATACAATGAGCAGTTCTTC.

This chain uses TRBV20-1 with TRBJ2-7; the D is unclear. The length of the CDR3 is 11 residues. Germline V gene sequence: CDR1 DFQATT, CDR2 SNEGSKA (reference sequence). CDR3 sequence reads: CTPVKREEQYF. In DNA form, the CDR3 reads TGCACTCCGGTGAAACGCGAGGAGCAGTACTTC.

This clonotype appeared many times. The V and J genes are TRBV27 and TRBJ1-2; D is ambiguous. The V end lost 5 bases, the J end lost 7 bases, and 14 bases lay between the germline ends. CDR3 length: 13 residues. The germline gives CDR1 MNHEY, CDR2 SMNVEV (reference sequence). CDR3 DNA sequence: TGTGCCAGCAGTCCCAAAGGCCTGACTGGCTACACCTTC. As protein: CASSPKGLTGYTF.

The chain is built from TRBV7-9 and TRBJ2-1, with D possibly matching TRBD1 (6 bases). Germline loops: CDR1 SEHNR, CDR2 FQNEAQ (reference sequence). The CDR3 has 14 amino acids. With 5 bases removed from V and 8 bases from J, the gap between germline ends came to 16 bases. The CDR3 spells CASSQGLGVDEQFF. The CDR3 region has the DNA TGTGCCAGCAGCCAGGGGCTGGGGGTGGATGAGCAGTTCTTC. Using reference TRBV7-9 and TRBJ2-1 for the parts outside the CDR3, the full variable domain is DTGVSQNPRHKITKRGQNVTFRCDPISEHNRLYWYRQTLGQGPEFLTYFQNEAQLEKSRLLSDRFSAERPKGSFSTLEIQRTEQGDSAMYLCASSQGLGVDEQFFGPGTRLTVL.

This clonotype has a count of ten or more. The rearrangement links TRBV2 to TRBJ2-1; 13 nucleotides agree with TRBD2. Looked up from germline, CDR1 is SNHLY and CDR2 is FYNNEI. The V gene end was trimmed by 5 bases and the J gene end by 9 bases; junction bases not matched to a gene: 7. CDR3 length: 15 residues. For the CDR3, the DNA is TGTGCCAGCAGTTGGACTAGCGGGGGACTCGTTGAGCAGTTCTTC. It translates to CASSWTSGGLVEQFF.

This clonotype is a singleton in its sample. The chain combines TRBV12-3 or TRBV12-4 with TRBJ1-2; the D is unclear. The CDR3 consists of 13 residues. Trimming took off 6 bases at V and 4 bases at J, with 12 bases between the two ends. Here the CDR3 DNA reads TGTGCCAGCAGACGAAGCAGTGGCTATGGCTACACCTTC. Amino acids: CASRRSSGYGYTF.

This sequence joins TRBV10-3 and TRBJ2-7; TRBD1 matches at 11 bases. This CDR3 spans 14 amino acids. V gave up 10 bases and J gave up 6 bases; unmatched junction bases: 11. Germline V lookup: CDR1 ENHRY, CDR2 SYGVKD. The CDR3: CATHPGQGAPEQYF. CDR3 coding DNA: TGTGCCACCCACCCCGGACAGGGGGCCCCCGAGCAGTACTTC.

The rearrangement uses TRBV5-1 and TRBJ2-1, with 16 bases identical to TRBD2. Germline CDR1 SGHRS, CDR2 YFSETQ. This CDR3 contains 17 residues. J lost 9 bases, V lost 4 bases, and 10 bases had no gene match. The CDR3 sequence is CASSHPGLAGGRGEQFF. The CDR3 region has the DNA TGCGCCAGCAGCCACCCGGGACTAGCGGGGGGGAGAGGTGAGCAGTTCTTC.

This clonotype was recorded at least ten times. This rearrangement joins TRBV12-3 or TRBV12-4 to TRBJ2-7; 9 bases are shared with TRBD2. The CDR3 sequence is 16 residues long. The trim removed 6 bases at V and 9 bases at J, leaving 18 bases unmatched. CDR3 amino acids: CASSRIGLAGDEVQYF. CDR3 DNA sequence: TGTGCCAGCAGCCGCATAGGGTTAGCGGGGGATGAGGTGCAGTACTTC.

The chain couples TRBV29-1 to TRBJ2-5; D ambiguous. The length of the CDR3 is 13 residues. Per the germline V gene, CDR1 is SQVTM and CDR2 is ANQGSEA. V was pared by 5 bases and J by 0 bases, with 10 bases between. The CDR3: CSVRVGYQETQYF. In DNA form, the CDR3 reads TGCAGCGTTCGGGTGGGGTACCAAGAGACCCAGTACTTC.

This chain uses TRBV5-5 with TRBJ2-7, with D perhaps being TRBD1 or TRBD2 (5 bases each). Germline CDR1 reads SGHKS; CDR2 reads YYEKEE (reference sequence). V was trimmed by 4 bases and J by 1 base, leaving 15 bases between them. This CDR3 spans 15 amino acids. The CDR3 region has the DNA TGTGCCAGCAGCCCGAGGGTTTGGGGGTCCTACGAGCAGTACTTC. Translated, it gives CASSPRVWGSYEQYF.

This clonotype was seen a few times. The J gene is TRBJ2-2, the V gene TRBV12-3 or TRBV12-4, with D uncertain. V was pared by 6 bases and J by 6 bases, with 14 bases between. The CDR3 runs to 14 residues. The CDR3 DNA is TGTGCCAGCAGCTCCGGGCTGGTTCCCGGGGAGCTGTTTTTT. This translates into CASSSGLVPGELFF.

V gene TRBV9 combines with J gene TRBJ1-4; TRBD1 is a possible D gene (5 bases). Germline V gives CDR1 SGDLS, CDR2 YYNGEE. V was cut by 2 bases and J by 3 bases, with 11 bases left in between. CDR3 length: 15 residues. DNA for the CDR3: TGTGCCAGCAGCGTCCGGGGCCAGGCTAATGAAAAACTGTTTTTT. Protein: CASSVRGQANEKLFF.

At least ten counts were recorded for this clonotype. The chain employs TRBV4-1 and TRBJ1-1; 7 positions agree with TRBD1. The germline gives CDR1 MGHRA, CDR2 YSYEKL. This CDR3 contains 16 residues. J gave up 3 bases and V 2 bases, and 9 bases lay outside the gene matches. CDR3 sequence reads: CASSQRVGGLDTEAFF. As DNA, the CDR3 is TGCGCCAGCAGCCAAAGGGTAGGGGGCCTGGACACTGAAGCTTTCTTT.

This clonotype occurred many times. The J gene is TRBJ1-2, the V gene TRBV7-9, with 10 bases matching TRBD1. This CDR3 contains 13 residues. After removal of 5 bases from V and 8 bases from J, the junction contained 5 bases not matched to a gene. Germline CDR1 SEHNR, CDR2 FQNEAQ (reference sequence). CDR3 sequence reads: CASSPDRGRGYTF. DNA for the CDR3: TGTGCCAGCAGCCCAGACAGGGGGCGAGGCTACACCTTC.

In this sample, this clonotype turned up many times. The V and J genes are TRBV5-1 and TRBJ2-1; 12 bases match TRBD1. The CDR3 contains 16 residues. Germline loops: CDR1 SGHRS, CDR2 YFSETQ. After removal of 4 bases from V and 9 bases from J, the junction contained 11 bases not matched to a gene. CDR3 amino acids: CASSNPGQGALSEQFF. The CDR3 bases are TGCGCCAGCAGCAACCCGGGACAGGGGGCCTTGAGTGAGCAGTTCTTC.

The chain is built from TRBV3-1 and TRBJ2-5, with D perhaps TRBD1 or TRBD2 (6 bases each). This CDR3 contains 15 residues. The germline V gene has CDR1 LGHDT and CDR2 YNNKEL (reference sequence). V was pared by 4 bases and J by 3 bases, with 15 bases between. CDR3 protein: CASSPQWGAKETQYF. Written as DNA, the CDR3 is TGTGCCAGCAGCCCACAGTGGGGGGCGAAAGAGACCCAGTACTTC.

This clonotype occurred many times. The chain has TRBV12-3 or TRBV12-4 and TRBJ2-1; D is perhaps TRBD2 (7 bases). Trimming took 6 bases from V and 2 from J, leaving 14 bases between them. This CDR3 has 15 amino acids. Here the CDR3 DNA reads TGTGCCAGCAGACTGGCGGGGGCGACCTACAATGAGCAGTTCTTC. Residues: CASRLAGATYNEQFF.

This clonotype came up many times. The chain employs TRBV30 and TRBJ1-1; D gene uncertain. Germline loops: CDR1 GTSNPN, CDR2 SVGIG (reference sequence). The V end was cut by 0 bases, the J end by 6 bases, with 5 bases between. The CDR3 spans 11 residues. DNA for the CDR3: TGTGCCTGGAGTGTAGGTTCTGAAGCTTTCTTT. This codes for CAWSVGSEAFF.

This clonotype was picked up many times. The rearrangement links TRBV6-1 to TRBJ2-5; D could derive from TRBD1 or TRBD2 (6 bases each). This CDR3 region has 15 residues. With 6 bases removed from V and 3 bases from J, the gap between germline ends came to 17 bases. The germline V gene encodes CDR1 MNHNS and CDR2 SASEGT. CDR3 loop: CASSLLGGPEETQYF. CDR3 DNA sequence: TGTGCCAGCAGCCTGCTCGGGGGCCCAGAAGAGACCCAGTACTTC.